The rows below give T cell receptor beta chains drawn from one sample of a study of T cell responses to AZD1222 COVID-19 vaccine. This table comes from immunoSEQ multiplex PCR, and its TCRdb copy is limited to in-frame clones, with some not included. The sample holds 150,000 to 200,000 clones, approximately 90% seen once. The material sequenced was peripheral blood, taken on day 0 of AZD1222 vaccination. All receptors come from an adult in good health. CDR3s include the opening cysteine and the closing phenylalanine or tryptophan. The order of the fields is CDR3 DNA, CDR3 protein, clone size, J gene, D gene, V gene. The D gene is left open where the match is weak. Rows may omit the clone size; those that give it use once, few, many or a size class.

TGTGCCAGCAGCTTAGGACAGGGGAAGTATGGCTACACCTTC | CASSLGQGKYGYTF | few | TRBJ1-2 | TRBD1 | TRBV28
TGTGCCAGCAGTGAATGGTCAGGGGGGGATGAGCAGTTCTTC | CASSEWSGGDEQFF | - | TRBJ2-1 | - | TRBV25-1
TGTGCCAGCGGGGCGGGGACAGTGAGCAATGAGCAGTTCTTC | CASGAGTVSNEQFF | few | TRBJ2-1 | - | TRBV3-1/TRBV3-2
TGTGCCAGCCGGACTAGCGGGGGTTTGGATACGCAGTATTTT | CASRTSGGLDTQYF | - | TRBJ2-3 | TRBD2 | TRBV19
TGTGCCATTATAGGACAGACCTACGAGCAGTACTTC | CAIIGQTYEQYF | few | TRBJ2-7 | - | TRBV21-1
TGTGCCAGCTCAAAAGACAGCGACCGACTCCTCTACTATGGCTACACCTTC | CASSKDSDRLLYYGYTF | - | TRBJ1-2 | - | TRBV18
TGTGCCAGCAGCATAAGAACGGGACTAGTCTACGAGCAGTACTTC | CASSIRTGLVYEQYF | once | TRBJ2-7 | TRBD2 | TRBV9
TGCGCCAGCAGCTTAGGACAGGGTTCCTACGAGCAGTACTTC | CASSLGQGSYEQYF | - | TRBJ2-7 | TRBD1 | TRBV5-1
TGTGCCAGCAGTACAAGGGGATCGGAGACCCAGTACTTC | CASSTRGSETQYF | - | TRBJ2-5 | - | TRBV9
TGTGCCAGCAGCGGAATCACAGGTGTGAGGGTTAATTCACCCCTCCACTTT | CASSGITGVRVNSPLHF | - | TRBJ1-6 | - | TRBV5-7
TGTGCCAGCAGCGTAGCTACACCCACAGGTGGTAATTCACCCCTCCACTTT | CASSVATPTGGNSPLHF | - | TRBJ1-6 | - | TRBV9
TGTGCCAGCTCCGAGACAGAAAATTCACCCCTCCACTTT | CASSETENSPLHF | - | TRBJ1-6 | - | TRBV18
TGTGCCATCAGTGCTTCTGACAGGGGAAGGGCAGGGACTGAAGCTTTCTTT | CAISASDRGRAGTEAFF | - | TRBJ1-1 | TRBD1 | TRBV10-3
TGTGCCATCAGTGAACGAGCGGAGGGGTACGAGCAGTACTTC | CAISERAEGYEQYF | - | TRBJ2-7 | - | TRBV10-3
TGTGCCAGTAGTAATACCGGGAGCAATCAGCCCCAGCATTTT | CASSNTGSNQPQHF | - | TRBJ1-5 | - | TRBV19
TGTGCCAGCAGCCTATCGAAAGTGGGGCGTCGGATCACCGGGGAGCTGTTTTTT | CASSLSKVGRRITGELFF | once | TRBJ2-2 | - | TRBV21-1
TGTGCCAGTAGTAAGACAAGGACACCCGGTGAGCAGTTCTTC | CASSKTRTPGEQFF | - | TRBJ2-1 | - | TRBV19
TGTGCCAGCAGCTTGGGTAGCACAGATACGCAGTATTTT | CASSLGSTDTQYF | - | TRBJ2-3 | - | TRBV5-4
TGTGCCAGCAGTTTAGGGGGGAGCTCCTACAATGAGCAGTTCTTC | CASSLGGSSYNEQFF | - | TRBJ2-1 | - | TRBV28
TGTGCCAGCAGCTTAGCGCCCGGGACAGCTTCCTATGGCTACACCTTC | CASSLAPGTASYGYTF | - | TRBJ1-2 | TRBD1 | TRBV7-2
TGTGCCAGCAGTTTATATACCGGGGAGGGCAACACCGGGGAGCTGTTTTTT | CASSLYTGEGNTGELFF | once | TRBJ2-2 | TRBD2 | TRBV27
TGTGCCAGCAGCGGCGGGATCGGGGGTGGCGGGGCCAACGTCCTGACTTTC | CASSGGIGGGGANVLTF | - | TRBJ2-6 | - | TRBV9
TGTGCCAGCAGTGATGGGACAGCCGAGGGCTACACCTTC | CASSDGTAEGYTF | - | TRBJ1-2 | TRBD1 | TRBV6-4
TGTGCCAGCAGTTTGAGGTTTGAAGCTTTCTTT | CASSLRFEAFF | - | TRBJ1-1 | - | TRBV28
TGTGCCAGCAGCTTCGGCAGGGGTCGCCATCAGCCCCAGCATTTT | CASSFGRGRHQPQHF | - | TRBJ1-5 | - | TRBV5-6
TGTGCCAGCAGCCTCGTCTCACCCGGGGAGCTGTTTTTT | CASSLVSPGELFF | few | TRBJ2-2 | - | TRBV7-3
TGTGCCAGCAGCCGAGGACTAGCGGGTCACAATGAGCAGTTCTTC | CASSRGLAGHNEQFF | - | TRBJ2-1 | TRBD2 | TRBV5-4
TGTGCCAGCAGTTCCTCAGCGGGAGCGGGGACAGATACGCAGTATTTT | CASSSSAGAGTDTQYF | - | TRBJ2-3 | TRBD2 | TRBV28
TGCGCCAGCAGCCCTACACTCTATGGCTACACCTTC | CASSPTLYGYTF | - | TRBJ1-2 | - | TRBV5-1
TGCGCCAGCAGTATCAGGGTGGCGGGACAGAGCTATGGCTACACCTTC | CASSIRVAGQSYGYTF | - | TRBJ1-2 | TRBD1 | TRBV5-1
TGTGCCAGCAGCTTTAATACAGGGTTCGCCTACGAGCAGTACTTC | CASSFNTGFAYEQYF | - | TRBJ2-7 | - | TRBV5-6
TGTGCCAGCGCCACAGGGGACTATGGCTACACCTTC | CASATGDYGYTF | - | TRBJ1-2 | TRBD1 | TRBV28
TGTGCCAGCAGTGCTCTAATCCAGGGAGAGACCCAGTACTTC | CASSALIQGETQYF | - | TRBJ2-5 | - | TRBV2
TGTGCCAGTACCCTAACGGGACAGGGTAGTGAAAAACTGTTTTTT | CASTLTGQGSEKLFF | - | TRBJ1-4 | TRBD1 | TRBV19
TGTGCCAGCAGTCCGGACAGGAGGACTGAAGCTTTCTTT | CASSPDRRTEAFF | - | TRBJ1-1 | TRBD1 | TRBV28
TGTGCCACCAGCAGGGTGGGTCAGCCCCAGCATTTT | CATSRVGQPQHF | - | TRBJ1-5 | - | TRBV15
TGTGCCAGCAGAGGCGGGGGGAATCGCAATGAGCAGTTCTTC | CASRGGGNRNEQFF | - | TRBJ2-1 | TRBD2 | TRBV28
TGTGCCAGCAATCCAGGGGGGACTTATGGCTACACCTTC | CASNPGGTYGYTF | - | TRBJ1-2 | TRBD1 | TRBV28
TGTGCCTGGAGTGCCAGGATTAATGAAAAACTGTTTTTT | CAWSARINEKLFF | - | TRBJ1-4 | - | TRBV30
TGTGCCAGCAGTTTCCCAGGGGGCTTCTATCAGCCCCAGCATTTT | CASSFPGGFYQPQHF | once | TRBJ1-5 | TRBD1 | TRBV28
TGTGCCTGGGCAGGGGGGTTTCAGCAGCCCCAGCATTTT | CAWAGGFQQPQHF | - | TRBJ1-5 | TRBD1 | TRBV30
TGCGCCAGCAGCCAACCCGACAGGGTGGCGGAAAAACTGTTTTTT | CASSQPDRVAEKLFF | - | TRBJ1-4 | TRBD1 | TRBV4-1
TGTGCCAGCAGCCACGCAGCCACAGGGAAGACTGGAAACACCATATATTTT | CASSHAATGKTGNTIYF | - | TRBJ1-3 | - | TRBV3-1/TRBV3-2
TGTGCCAGCAGTTTATCCGGACTAGCGGGGGGAAACACCGGGGAGCTGTTTTTT | CASSLSGLAGGNTGELFF | - | TRBJ2-2 | TRBD2 | TRBV28
TGTGCCAGCAGTTTACGCTTCCAAGAGACCCAGTACTTC | CASSLRFQETQYF | - | TRBJ2-5 | - | TRBV12-3/TRBV12-4
TGTGCCAGCAGTTTATTATCGAGTGGACATGGCTACACCTTC | CASSLLSSGHGYTF | - | TRBJ1-2 | - | TRBV28
TGTGCCAGCAGCAACCGACAGGGGGGTGGGGCCAACGTCCTGACTTTC | CASSNRQGGGANVLTF | - | TRBJ2-6 | TRBD1 | TRBV7-2
TGTGCCAGCAGTGTCTCTCTCCTGTATAGCAATCAGCCCCAGCATTTT | CASSVSLLYSNQPQHF | - | TRBJ1-5 | - | TRBV6-1